This is a list of T cell receptor beta chains from one sample in a study of cytomegalovirus exposure and HLA in healthy donors. Profiling relied on immunoSEQ multiplex PCR, and the TCRdb table lists in-frame clones only, not all of them. The table lists 95,000 to 100,000 clones, less than 85% of them singletons. Sequences were obtained from PBMCs. The source of these receptors is a male donor in good health and CMV-seronegative. CDR3s include the opening cysteine and the closing phenylalanine or tryptophan. D genes are given only for firm matches. Clone size is given for some rows only: seen once, a few or many times, or a class if the clone is expanded.

TRBJ1-1 | few | - | TRBV6-5 | CASSRPRHSNTEAFF | TGTGCCAGCAGCCGACCCAGGCACTCGAACACTGAAGCTTTCTTT
TRBJ2-5 | once | TRBD2 | TRBV6-4 | CASKGTSGNQETQYF | TGTGCCAGCAAGGGGACTAGCGGGAACCAAGAGACCCAGTACTTC
TRBJ2-7 | few | TRBD2 | TRBV28 | CASSLSALGLAGAGEQYF | TGTGCCAGCAGTTTATCTGCGTTGGGGCTAGCGGGAGCCGGCGAGCAGTACTTC
TRBJ2-7 | - | - | TRBV6-5 | CASSRGDEQYF | TGTGCCAGCAGTAGAGGTGACGAGCAGTACTTC
TRBJ2-2 | - | - | TRBV29-1 | CSAGDTGELFF | TGCAGCGCCGGAGACACCGGGGAGCTGTTTTTT
TRBJ1-2 | - | TRBD1 | TRBV7-2 | CASSFDTGDYGYTF | TGTGCCAGCAGCTTCGATACAGGGGACTATGGCTACACCTTC
TRBJ1-3 | - | TRBD1 | TRBV5-6 | CASSKSGTGVGNTIYF | TGTGCCAGCAGCAAATCCGGGACAGGCGTTGGAAACACCATATATTTT
TRBJ1-1 | once | - | TRBV6-1 | CASSEWGGNTEAFF | TGTGCCAGCAGTGAATGGGGGGGGAACACTGAAGCTTTCTTT
TRBJ1-1 | few | TRBD1 | TRBV5-6 | CASSLTGTGNTEAFF | TGTGCCAGCAGTTTAACCGGGACAGGGAACACTGAAGCTTTCTTT
TRBJ1-6 | - | TRBD1 | TRBV27 | CASSFSDRGNSPLHF | TGTGCCAGCAGTTTTTCGGACAGGGGGAATTCACCCCTCCACTTT
TRBJ2-7 | - | - | TRBV10-2 | CASSDAGYSYEQYF | TGCGCCAGCAGTGATGCGGGGTACTCCTACGAGCAGTACTTC
TRBJ2-3 | few | TRBD1 | TRBV4-3 | CASSPHGGTGTGTQYF | TGCGCCAGCAGCCCCCATGGCGGGACAGGAACAGGGACGCAGTATTTT
TRBJ2-7 | - | - | TRBV5-3 | CARSFPQGAVLSYEQYF | TGTGCCAGAAGCTTTCCACAGGGAGCGGTGCTCTCCTACGAGCAGTACTTC
TRBJ2-7 | once | - | TRBV5-1 | CASSFGRSTYEQYF | TGCGCCAGCAGCTTCGGCAGGTCGACCTACGAGCAGTACTTC
TRBJ1-5 | - | - | TRBV28 | CAGSSYSGVGNQPQHF | TGTGCCGGCAGTTCATATTCAGGGGTTGGCAATCAGCCCCAGCATTTT
TRBJ1-5 | once | - | TRBV7-9 | CASSLSGESNQPQHF | TGTGCCAGCAGCTTATCAGGGGAGAGCAATCAGCCCCAGCATTTT
TRBJ2-3 | - | - | TRBV7-9 | CASSPSTDTQYF | TGTGCCAGCAGCCCGAGCACAGATACGCAGTATTTT
TRBJ2-3 | - | TRBD2 | TRBV18 | CASLKREETDTQYF | TGTGCCAGCTTAAAGCGGGAGGAAACAGATACGCAGTATTTT
TRBJ1-1 | - | - | TRBV4-3 | CASSLARNTEAFF | TGCGCCAGCAGCCTGGCTAGGAACACTGAAGCTTTCTTT
TRBJ2-7 | once | TRBD2 | TRBV29-1 | CSVVAGGSGEQYF | TGCAGCGTTGTGGCGGGAGGTTCGGGCGAGCAGTACTTC
TRBJ1-2 | few | TRBD1 | TRBV5-1 | CASSPEGQAYRYTF | TGCGCCAGCAGCCCCGAAGGACAGGCCTATCGCTACACCTTC
TRBJ1-2 | - | - | TRBV2 | CASSDGQGNYGYTF | TGTGCCAGCAGTGATGGGCAGGGAAACTATGGCTACACCTTC
TRBJ1-4 | - | - | TRBV14 | CASSHKPGTTNEKLFF | TGTGCCAGCAGCCACAAGCCGGGGACAACTAATGAAAAACTGTTTTTT
TRBJ1-5 | - | - | TRBV27 | CASKPRMEPNQPQHF | TGTGCCAGCAAACCCCGTATGGAGCCCAATCAGCCCCAGCATTTT
TRBJ2-3 | - | TRBD2 | TRBV28 | CASSLDGTSGRAGEDTQYF | TGTGCCAGCAGTTTAGATGGGACTAGCGGGAGGGCGGGTGAGGATACGCAGTATTTT
TRBJ1-5 | - | - | TRBV10-2 | CASRENSNQPQHF | TGCGCCAGCAGAGAAAACTCTAATCAGCCCCAGCATTTT
TRBJ1-4 | - | TRBD1 | TRBV29-1 | CSVRGQATNEKLFF | TGCAGCGTTAGAGGACAGGCAACTAATGAAAAACTGTTTTTT
TRBJ2-7 | few | TRBD2 | TRBV13 | CASRGTGTSGSGYEQYF | TGTGCCAGTCGCGGAACCGGGACTAGCGGGAGCGGGTACGAGCAGTACTTC
TRBJ2-6 | - | TRBD1 | TRBV7-2 | CASRLQGTGANVLTF | TGTGCCAGCAGGCTACAGGGGACTGGGGCCAACGTCCTGACTTTC
TRBJ2-2 | - | TRBD1 | TRBV5-1 | CASSIQGYDTGELFF | TGCGCCAGCAGCATACAGGGGTACGACACCGGGGAGCTGTTTTTT
TRBJ2-7 | once | TRBD1 | TRBV27 | CASSATGALSYEQYF | TGTGCCAGCAGTGCAACAGGGGCCCTCTCCTACGAGCAGTACTTC
TRBJ2-3 | few | - | TRBV4-3 | CASSRRGSPTDTQYF | TGCGCCAGCAGCCGCCGGGGTAGCCCCACAGATACGCAGTATTTT
TRBJ2-7 | - | - | TRBV30 | CAWSVSQLASEQYF | TGTGCCTGGAGTGTAAGTCAGCTAGCAAGCGAGCAGTACTTC
TRBJ2-1 | - | TRBD1 | TRBV7-9 | CASSVTGASYNEQFF | TGTGCCAGCAGCGTGACAGGGGCCTCCTACAATGAGCAGTTCTTC
TRBJ2-2 | - | TRBD2 | TRBV15 | CATSRWLAGEGTGELFF | TGTGCCACCAGCAGATGGCTAGCGGGAGAAGGGACCGGGGAGCTGTTTTTT
TRBJ1-1 | - | - | TRBV27 | CASSLWAGSNTEAFF | TGTGCCAGCAGTTTATGGGCAGGGTCTAACACTGAAGCTTTCTTT
TRBJ2-7 | - | TRBD2 | TRBV29-1 | CSVEVPGGPYEQYF | TGCAGCGTTGAGGTCCCGGGAGGGCCCTACGAGCAGTACTTC
TRBJ1-3 | - | TRBD1 | TRBV9 | CASSGGTGVGNTIYF | TGTGCCAGCAGCGGGGGGACAGGGGTTGGAAACACCATATATTTT
TRBJ1-2 | - | TRBD1 | TRBV4-3 | CASSQTDRGLGYTF | TGCGCCAGCAGCCAGACGGACAGGGGGCTTGGCTACACCTTC
TRBJ1-1 | - | TRBD1 | TRBV7-2 | CASSTRSGTATEAFF | TGTGCCAGCAGCACCCGATCCGGGACAGCTACTGAAGCTTTCTTT